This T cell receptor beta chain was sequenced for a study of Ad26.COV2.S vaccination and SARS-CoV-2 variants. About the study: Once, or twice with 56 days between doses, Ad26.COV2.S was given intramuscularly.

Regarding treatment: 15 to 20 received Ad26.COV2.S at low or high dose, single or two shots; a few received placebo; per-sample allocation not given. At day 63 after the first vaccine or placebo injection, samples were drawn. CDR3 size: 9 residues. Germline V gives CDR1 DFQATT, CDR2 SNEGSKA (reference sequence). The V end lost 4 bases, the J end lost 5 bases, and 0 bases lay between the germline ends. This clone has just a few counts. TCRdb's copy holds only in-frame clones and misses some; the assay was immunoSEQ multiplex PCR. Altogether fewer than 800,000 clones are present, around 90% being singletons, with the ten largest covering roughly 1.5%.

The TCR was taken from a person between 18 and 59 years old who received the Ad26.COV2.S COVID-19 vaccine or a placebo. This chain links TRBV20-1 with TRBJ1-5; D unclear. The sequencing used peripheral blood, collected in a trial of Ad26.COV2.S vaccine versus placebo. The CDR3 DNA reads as TGCAGTGCTAATCAGCCCCAGCATTTT. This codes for CSANQPQHF.